A single sample is the source of the 27 T cell receptor beta chains below, sequenced in a study of post-analysis software for immune sequencing data. Unique molecular identifiers were carried by the TCR beta cDNA libraries. One entry per CDR3 protein, called by TCRdb with MiXCR from the PCR reads. The data show approximately 570,000 distinct CDR3 sequences, roughly 46% seen once. Regarding the study as a whole: Roughly 5 TRBV segments, including TRBV5-6, TRBV5-1 and TRBV20-1, were more frequent in patients than controls.

Their antigen targets remain unknown. Sequenced material: blood. These receptors were taken from a girl between 10 and 17 years old with multiple sclerosis.

On this clonotype: A much larger clone differs by one base, so this may be a read error. The rearrangement joins TRBV5-5 to TRBJ2-5; no firm D call. CDR1 is SGHKS and CDR2 is YYEKEE in the germline V gene (reference sequence). V shed 0 bases and J shed 1 base, with 7 bases lying between them. CDR3 length: 14 residues. The CDR3 is CASSLGPVQETQYF. The CDR3 DNA reads TGTGCCAGCAGCTTGGGGCCTGTCCAAGAGACCCAGTACTTC.

Turning to this clonotype: One end of the junction varies from germline; a read error may be responsible. The rearrangement joins TRBV6-5 to TRBJ2-4, with a weak D call TRBD1 (6 bases). The CDR3 is made up of 13 amino acids. Germline CDR1 and CDR2: MNHEY and SVGAGI. CDR3 DNA: TGTGCCGGCAGCATGACAGGTCTGGACATTCAGTACTTC. It translates to CAGSMTGLDIQYF.

This clonotype was detected a few times. This sequence joins TRBV5-1 and TRBJ1-2, with D perhaps matching TRBD1 (6 bases). There are 14 residues in the CDR3. The germline CDR1 and CDR2 sequences are SGHRS and YFSETQ. Trimming took off 1 base at V and 4 bases at J, with 11 bases between the two ends. Written as DNA, the CDR3 is TGCGCCAGCAGCTTGCACGGGGGCCTCTATGGCTACACCTTC. This sequence encodes CASSLHGGLYGYTF. The full variable domain, in which reference TRBV5-1 and TRBJ1-2 provide the parts outside the CDR3, is KAGVTQTPRYLIKTRGQQVTLSCSPISGHRSVSWYQQTPGQGLQFLFEYFSETQRNKGNFPGRFSGRQFSNSRSEMNVSTLELGDSALYLCASSLHGGLYGYTFGSGTRLTVV.

About this clonotype: One end of the junction varies from germline; a read error may be responsible. The V call is TRBV10-1, the J call TRBJ2-1, with D perhaps being TRBD1 or TRBD2 (6 bases each). CDR1 is WNHNN, CDR2 SYGVQD, per germline (reference sequence). The CDR3 is 15 residues long. The CDR3 loop reads CTSSEEGGPYNEQFF. The DNA for the CDR3 is TGCACCAGCAGTGAGGAGGGGGGACCCTACAATGAGCAGTTCTTC.

The rearrangement uses TRBV29-1 and TRBJ2-1, with 9 bases that match TRBD2. Germline assignment: CDR1 SQVTM and CDR2 ANQGSEA. The CDR3 consists of 14 residues. V dropped 6 bases and J dropped 4; count of bases not matched to a gene: 7. CDR3 nucleotides: TGCAGCGTGGGGGCTAGCGGGACTTACAATGAGCAGTTCTTC. Translation gives CSVGASGTYNEQFF.

This clonotype was detected only a few times. This rearrangement joins TRBV4-1 to TRBJ2-3, with 8 bases fitting TRBD1. Germline V gives CDR1 MGHRA, CDR2 YSYEKL. CDR3 length: 15 residues. V lost 5 bases, J lost 3 bases, and 7 bases stayed unmatched. The CDR3 nucleotides are TGCGCCAGCAGCGTCACCTACAGGGGGACAGATACGCAGTATTTT. Its translation: CASSVTYRGTDTQYF.

This clonotype was detected only a few times. This chain uses TRBV29-1 with TRBJ1-1; the D is unclear. Trimming shortened V by 5 bases and J by 6 bases, and 16 bases separated the two germline ends. This CDR3 has 13 residues. Germline V gene data show CDR1 as SQVTM and CDR2 as ANQGSEA. The CDR3 DNA sequence: TGCAGCGTTCCCTCGATGAGGGTAGCTGAAGCTTTCTTT. Translated: CSVPSMRVAEAFF.

This clonotype was found a few times. The J gene is TRBJ2-7, the V gene TRBV27; 7 bases map to TRBD1. V lost 4 bases to trimming and J lost 9 bases; unmatched junction nucleotides: 6. Germline V gene data show CDR1 as MNHEY and CDR2 as SMNVEV (reference sequence). CDR3 size: 12 residues. The CDR3 DNA is TGTGCCAGCAGTTCCCATCGGACAGGGCAGTACTTC. It is translated as CASSSHRTGQYF.

This chain connects TRBV20-1 to TRBJ2-1, with TRBD2 as a possible D gene (6 bases). The V gene's germline CDR1 is DFQATT and CDR2 SNEGSKA (reference sequence). Trimming stripped 0 bases from V and 7 bases from J, with 25 bases between. This CDR3 comprises 18 residues. Here the CDR3 DNA reads TGCAGTGCTAGAGAAATCGGTGGGAGGACGGGTGATCTAAATGAGCAGTTCTTC. As protein: CSAREIGGRTGDLNEQFF.

A few counts support this clonotype. This chain links TRBV5-8 with TRBJ1-2; 10 nucleotides agree with TRBD1. The ends lost 4 bases at V and 0 bases at J; junction bases unmatched: 9. Germline values: CDR1 SGHTS, CDR2 YDEGEE. This CDR3 contains 17 residues. This CDR3 reads CASSPLGQGRSNYGYTF. CDR3 coding DNA: TGTGCCAGCAGCCCCCTGGGACAGGGGAGGTCTAACTATGGCTACACCTTC.

The V call is TRBV12-3 or TRBV12-4, the J call TRBJ2-1; D call uncertain. There are 14 residues in the CDR3. V was cut by 3 bases and J by 8 bases, with 14 bases left in between. CDR3 in amino acids: CASSLAPVYDEQFF. The CDR3 bases are TGTGCCAGCAGTTTGGCCCCGGTCTATGATGAGCAGTTCTTC.

V is TRBV7-9 and J is TRBJ2-1; D not resolved. Germline V lookup: CDR1 SEHNR, CDR2 FQNEAQ (reference sequence). The CDR3 length is 17 residues. V was cut by 1 base and J by 8 bases, with 21 bases left in between. In DNA form, the CDR3 reads TGTGCCAGCAGCTTAGGGGTTAGCAATAACCCTCAGGATGAGCAGTTCTTC. Protein sequence: CASSLGVSNNPQDEQFF.

This clonotype was seen a handful of times. The chain couples TRBV5-1 to TRBJ2-7; TRBD1 matches at 9 bases. The V and J ends lost 7 bases and 0 bases, in that order; junction bases with no gene match: 5. The length of the CDR3 is 14 residues. In germline, CDR1 is SGHRS, CDR2 YFSETQ. CDR3 in amino acids: CASGQGPSSYEQYF. CDR3 sequence (DNA): TGCGCCAGCGGACAGGGGCCCTCCTCCTACGAGCAGTACTTC.

About this clonotype itself: A much larger clone lies one base from this, so it may be a read error. The gene calls are TRBV7-2 and TRBJ2-3; D is unclear. The CDR3 length is 13 residues. V gave up 1 base and J gave up 3 bases, with 5 bases separating them. Germline CDR1 is SGHTA and CDR2 is FQGNSA. CDR3 residues: CASSLGWTDTQYF. The DNA of the CDR3 is TGTGCCAGCAGCTTAGGGTGGACAGATACGCAGTATTTT.

This clonotype was counted only a few times. The genes are TRBV13 and TRBJ1-2; 12 bases match TRBD1. Germline lookup yields CDR1 PRHDT and CDR2 FYEKMQ (reference sequence). There are 15 residues in the CDR3. J gave up 5 bases and V 3 bases, and 4 bases lay outside the gene matches. The CDR3 region has the DNA TGTGCCAGCAGCTTTGGGACAGGGGGCGGTTATGGCTACACCTTC. Amino acid sequence: CASSFGTGGGYGYTF.

The chain joins TRBV12-3 or TRBV12-4 to TRBJ1-6; the match to TRBD1 covers 9 bases. V was clipped by 5 bases and J by 6 bases; unmatched bases: 8. The CDR3 is 16 amino acids. CDR3 protein: CASSPSTGGGNSPLHF. Here the CDR3 DNA reads TGTGCCAGCAGTCCTTCTACAGGGGGCGGTAATTCACCCCTCCACTTT.

Turning to this clonotype: Possible read error: a much larger clone is one base away. The chain combines TRBV12-3 or TRBV12-4 with TRBJ1-2, with 7 bases lining up with TRBD1. V gave up 6 bases and J gave up 2 bases; unmatched junction bases: 3. The CDR3 contains 13 residues. The CDR3 DNA sequence: TGTGCCAGCAGGTCGACAGGGAACTATGGCTACACCTTC. It is translated as CASRSTGNYGYTF.

The V gene is TRBV6-6, the J gene TRBJ1-4; D is unclear. Trimming removed 0 bases at V and 7 bases at J, with 6 bases between. This CDR3 comprises 13 residues. Germline assignment: CDR1 MNHNY and CDR2 SVGAGI (reference sequence). This CDR3 is CASSYSLSEKLFF. The DNA of the CDR3 is TGTGCCAGCAGTTACTCGTTGAGTGAAAAACTGTTTTTT.

V is TRBV7-2 and J is TRBJ2-7; a weak D match, TRBD2 (6 bases). CDR1 and CDR2 (germline): SGHTA, FQGNSA. Trimming removed 1 base at V and 0 bases at J, with 16 bases between. This CDR3 comprises 17 residues. The CDR3 reads CASSLVAGGLSSYEQYF. The CDR3 DNA follows: TGTGCCAGCAGCTTAGTTGCCGGGGGTCTGAGCTCCTACGAGCAGTACTTC.

This clonotype has only a few counts. The chain links TRBV12-3 or TRBV12-4 to TRBJ1-1; D gene ambiguous. There are 14 residues in the CDR3. V dropped 7 bases and J dropped 3 bases, with 15 bases sitting between them. The CDR3 protein is CASTEEGSDTEAFF. The CDR3 nucleotides read TGTGCCAGCACCGAAGAGGGATCGGACACTGAAGCTTTCTTT.

This sequence joins TRBV12-5 and TRBJ2-4; 10 bases map to TRBD1. The J call could be wrong; TRBJ2-5 is a better fit for the DNA end. The CDR3 runs 14 residues. From germline, CDR1 is LGHNT and CDR2 FRNRAP. CDR3 residues: CASGPGTGVETQYF. In DNA, the CDR3 is TGTGCTAGTGGCCCTGGGACAGGGGTTGAGACCCAGTACTTC.

This chain links TRBV7-9 with TRBJ1-2; 7 bases map to TRBD1. CDR1 is SEHNR and CDR2 is FQNEAQ in the germline V gene (reference sequence). The CDR3 is made up of 13 amino acids. Losses at the gene ends were 3 bases for V and 6 bases for J; bases not matched to a gene: 4. CDR3 DNA: TGTGCCAGCAGCTTGGAGGGGGCTCATGGCTACACCTTC. It encodes CASSLEGAHGYTF.

The chain carries TRBV7-2 and TRBJ2-7; D possibly corresponds to TRBD2 (6 bases). The J call may be mistaken, given a closer DNA end match to TRBJ2-5. Germline V gives CDR1 SGHTA, CDR2 FQGNSA. This CDR3 has 14 amino acids. CDR3 sequence: CASSLARSGETQYF. The CDR3 region has the DNA TGTGCCAGCAGCTTAGCACGCAGCGGGGAGACCCAGTACTTC.

The chain employs TRBV10-3 and TRBJ2-3, with unresolved D. Germline V gene lookup returns CDR1 ENHRY and CDR2 SYGVKD. Trimming cost V 0 bases and J 0 bases, with 10 bases left between them. The CDR3 is 16 residues long. CDR3 in amino acids: CAISESVGWSTDTQYF. CDR3 sequence (DNA): TGTGCCATCAGTGAGTCGGTAGGGTGGAGCACAGATACGCAGTATTTT.

The chain has TRBV20-1 and TRBJ2-4; D perhaps matches TRBD2 (6 bases). V lost 5 bases, J lost 1 base, and 15 bases lay in between. The CDR3 consists of 15 residues. Germline-derived CDR1 and CDR2 are DFQATT and SNEGSKA (reference sequence). Here the CDR3 DNA reads TGCAGTGCTTCGGACTATCGGAAGGCCAAAAACATTCAGTACTTC. Residues: CSASDYRKAKNIQYF.

The J gene is TRBJ1-4, the V gene TRBV5-5; the D gene is possibly TRBD1 (6 bases). Germline CDR1 is SGHKS and CDR2 is YYEKEE (reference sequence). Trimming removed 0 bases at V and 5 bases at J, with 8 bases between. The CDR3 contains 14 residues. CDR3 in DNA: TGTGCCAGCAGCTTGGACGGGGGCAATGAAAAACTGTTTTTT. Protein: CASSLDGGNEKLFF. Variable domain in full (rest from reference TRBV5-5 and TRBJ1-4): DAGVTQSPTHLIKTRGQQVTLRCSPISGHKSVSWYQQVLGQGPQFIFQYYEKEERGRGNFPDRFSARQFPNYSSELNVNALLLGDSALYLCASSLDGGNEKLFFGSGTQLSVL.

This clonotype was found a few times. The chain has TRBV9 and TRBJ2-7, with 13 bases fitting TRBD2. Germline V gene sequence: CDR1 SGDLS, CDR2 YYNGEE. This CDR3 is built from 15 residues. Losses at the gene ends were 2 bases for V and 3 bases for J; bases not matched to a gene: 2. The CDR3 DNA reads as TGTGCCAGCAGCGTCGGGACTAGCGGGGTCTACGAGCAGTACTTC. Its protein is CASSVGTSGVYEQYF.